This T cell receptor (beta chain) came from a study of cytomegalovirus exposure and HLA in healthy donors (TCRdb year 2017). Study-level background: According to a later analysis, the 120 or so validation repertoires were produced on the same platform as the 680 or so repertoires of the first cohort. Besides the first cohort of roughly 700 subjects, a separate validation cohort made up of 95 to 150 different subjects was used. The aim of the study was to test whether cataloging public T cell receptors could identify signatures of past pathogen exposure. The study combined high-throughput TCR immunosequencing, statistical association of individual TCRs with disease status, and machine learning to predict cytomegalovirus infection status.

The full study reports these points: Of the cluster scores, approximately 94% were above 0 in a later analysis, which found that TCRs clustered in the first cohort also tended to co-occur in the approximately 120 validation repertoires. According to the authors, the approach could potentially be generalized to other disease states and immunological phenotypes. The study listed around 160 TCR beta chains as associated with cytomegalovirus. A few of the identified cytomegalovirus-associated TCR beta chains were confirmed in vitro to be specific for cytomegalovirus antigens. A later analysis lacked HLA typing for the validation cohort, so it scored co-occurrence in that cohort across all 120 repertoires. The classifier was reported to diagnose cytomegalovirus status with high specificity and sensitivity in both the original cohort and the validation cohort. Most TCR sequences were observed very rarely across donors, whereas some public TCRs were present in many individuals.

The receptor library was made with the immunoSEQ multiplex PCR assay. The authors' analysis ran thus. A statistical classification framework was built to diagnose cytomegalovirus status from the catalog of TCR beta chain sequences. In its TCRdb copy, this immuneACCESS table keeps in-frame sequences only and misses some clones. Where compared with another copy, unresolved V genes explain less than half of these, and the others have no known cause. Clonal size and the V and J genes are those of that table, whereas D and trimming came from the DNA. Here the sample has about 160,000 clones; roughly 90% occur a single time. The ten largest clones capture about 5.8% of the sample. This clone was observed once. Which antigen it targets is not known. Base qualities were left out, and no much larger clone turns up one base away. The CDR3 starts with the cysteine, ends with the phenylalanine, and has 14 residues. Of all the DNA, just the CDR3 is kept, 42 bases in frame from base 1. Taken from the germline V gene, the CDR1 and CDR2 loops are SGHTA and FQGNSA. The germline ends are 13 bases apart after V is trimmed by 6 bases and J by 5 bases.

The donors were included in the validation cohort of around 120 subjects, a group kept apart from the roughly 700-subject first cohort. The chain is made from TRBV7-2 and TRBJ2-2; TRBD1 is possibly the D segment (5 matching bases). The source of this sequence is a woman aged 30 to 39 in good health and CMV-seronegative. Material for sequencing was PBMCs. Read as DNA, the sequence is TGTGCCAGCAGGCCCTTCAGGGCGACCGGGGAGCTGTTTTTT. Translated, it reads CASRPFRATGELFF.